This record covers a single TCR beta chain. The antigen remains unidentified. PCR was performed using 60 Vbeta and 13 Jbeta primers. Some clones are missing from TCRdb's copy, which holds only in-frame ones; the method was immunoSEQ multiplex PCR. The table includes 65,000 to 75,000 clones, approximately 70% detected once. This record belongs to a study of cytomegalovirus exposure and HLA in healthy donors. Study-level results: What a later analysis showed was that several of the most significant clusters appeared linked to common viral pathogens. Despite most TCR sequences being rare, some public TCRs occurred in many donors.

Everyone who donated was a healthy bone marrow donor. The receptor's source is a man aged 40-49 years in good health and CMV-seropositive. The sequencing input was PBMCs.

CDR3 sequence reads: CASSSRWGQGTGTEAFF. The CDR3 coding sequence is TGTGCCAGCAGCAGTAGGTGGGGGCAGGGGACGGGCACTGAAGCTTTCTTT. This chain uses TRBV27 with TRBJ1-1, with D maybe TRBD1 (6 bases). Trimming took off 6 bases at V and 4 bases at J, with 24 bases between the two ends. The CDR3 sequence is 17 residues long. Germline V gene data show CDR1 as MNHEY and CDR2 as SMNVEV (reference sequence).